Below are 27 T cell receptor beta chains sequenced from a single sample in a study of PD-L1 blockade in urothelial cancer. Profiled with immunoSEQ multiplex PCR; TCRdb holds only in-frame clones, not every one. The table has about 83,000 clones, around 87% seen once. The sequencing here drew on PBMCs, taken around atezolizumab (anti-PD-L1) treatment. The receptors were gathered from a woman in her sixties or seventies with urothelial cancer.

The chain recombines TRBV4-1 with TRBJ2-3; 7 bases match TRBD2. Germline-derived CDR1 and CDR2 are MGHRA and YSYEKL. Trimming cost V 4 bases and J 1 base; bases outside gene matches: 5. The CDR3 sequence is 15 residues long. For the CDR3, the DNA is TGCGCCAGCAGCCCCGTAGCGGGCGGCACAGATACGCAGTATTTT. Translating it yields CASSPVAGGTDTQYF.

This clone was seen a single time. The V gene is TRBV2, the J gene TRBJ2-1, with D maybe TRBD1 (6 bases). CDR1 is SNHLY and CDR2 is FYNNEI in the germline V gene. V was clipped by 3 bases and J by 2 bases, with 8 bases between them. The CDR3 runs to 14 residues. CDR3 sequence reads: CASSERTAYNEQFF. The CDR3 coding sequence is TGTGCCAGCAGTGAGAGGACAGCCTACAATGAGCAGTTCTTC.

The CDR3 coding sequence is TGTGCCAGTAGTATGGTACCAGGCGGCACAGATACGCAGTATTTT. Translation: CASSMVPGGTDTQYF. This sequence joins TRBV19 and TRBJ2-3; D call uncertain. V lost 3 bases and J 1 base, leaving 11 bases between the germline ends. Germline V gene lookup returns CDR1 LNHDA and CDR2 SQIVND (reference sequence). This CDR3 is 15 amino acids long.

This clone was seen only once. CDR3 sequence reads: CSGGEGDTEAFF. The CDR3 DNA reads TGCAGCGGGGGGGAGGGAGACACTGAAGCTTTCTTT. This rearrangement joins TRBV29-1 to TRBJ1-1; tentative D call: TRBD1 (5 bases). The CDR3 has 12 residues. Germline lookup yields CDR1 SQVTM and CDR2 ANQGSEA. Trimming stripped 7 bases from V and 3 bases from J, with 12 bases between.

This chain uses TRBV27 with TRBJ1-2; the D gene is possibly TRBD1 (6 bases). This CDR3 is built from 16 residues. The germline CDR1 and CDR2 sequences are MNHEY and SMNVEV (reference sequence). The V and J ends lost 1 base and 8 bases respectively, with 20 bases between them. CDR3 loop: CASSLFPPIQGRGYTF. Written as DNA, the CDR3 is TGTGCCAGCAGTTTATTCCCCCCTATACAGGGACGAGGCTACACCTTC.

The V gene is TRBV28, the J gene TRBJ2-7; possibly TRBD1 for D (5 bases). CDR3 length: 13 amino acids. In germline, CDR1 is MDHEN, CDR2 SYDVKM. V was trimmed by 6 bases and J by 4 bases, leaving 13 bases between them. This chain's CDR3 is CASSLPGSYEQYF. CDR3 nucleotide sequence: TGTGCCAGCAGCCTCCCAGGGTCATACGAGCAGTACTTC.

V and J are TRBV29-1 and TRBJ2-4; maybe TRBD1 (5 bases). Germline V gene sequence: CDR1 SQVTM, CDR2 ANQGSEA. The germline V and J ends were trimmed by 5 bases and 1 base, with 9 bases remaining between them. The length of the CDR3 is 13 residues. CDR3 sequence reads: CSVCRAAKNIQYF. The CDR3 DNA reads as TGCAGCGTTTGCAGGGCTGCCAAAAACATTCAGTACTTC.

This rearrangement joins TRBV5-1 to TRBJ2-5; 9 nucleotides match TRBD1. Unmatched junction bases numbered 9, after V lost 4 bases and J lost 5 bases. Germline V gives CDR1 SGHRS, CDR2 YFSETQ. CDR3 length: 15 amino acids. CDR3 protein: CASSIGTGSTETQYF. CDR3 bases: TGCGCCAGCAGCATCGGGACAGGGAGTACGGAGACCCAGTACTTC.

J is TRBJ1-4 and V is TRBV25-1, with D perhaps matching TRBD1 (5 bases). The germline V gene has CDR1 MGHDK and CDR2 SYGVNS. The CDR3 has 16 amino acids. V shed 6 bases and J shed 0 bases, with 14 bases lying between them. CDR3 residues: CASSGPLTATNEKLFF. In DNA, the CDR3 is TGTGCCAGCAGCGGACCCTTGACAGCAACTAATGAAAAACTGTTTTTT.

This clone has only a few counts. V and J are TRBV5-5 and TRBJ1-5; the D is unclear. Germline V CDR1 and CDR2: SGHKS, YYEKEE (reference sequence). V lost 5 bases and J 4 bases, leaving 10 bases between the germline ends. The CDR3 runs 13 residues. The DNA of the CDR3 is TGTGCCAGCAGTCCAATCATTAATCAGCCCCAGCATTTT. Translation: CASSPIINQPQHF.

The chain is built from TRBV7-7 and TRBJ2-2; a weak D match, TRBD2 (5 bases). Trimming cost V 5 bases and J 6 bases, with 16 bases left between them. The germline gives CDR1 SSHAT, CDR2 FNYEAQ (reference sequence). The CDR3 has 15 residues. The CDR3 protein is CASSPFREQAGELFF. DNA of the CDR3: TGTGCCAGCAGCCCTTTCCGGGAACAAGCCGGGGAGCTGTTTTTT.

This sequence joins TRBV7-9 and TRBJ2-7; tentative D call: TRBD1 (5 bases). Trimming shortened V by 5 bases and J by 7 bases, and 15 bases separated the two germline ends. Per germline, CDR1 SEHNR and CDR2 FQNEAQ (reference sequence). The CDR3 consists of 13 residues. The CDR3 sequence is CASSLPTVGEQYF. The CDR3 nucleotides read TGTGCCAGCAGCCTCCCGACAGTGGGGGAGCAGTACTTC.

This clone was observed once. V and J are TRBV20-1 and TRBJ2-1; D uncertain. The CDR3 extends over 11 amino acids. Between the trimmed V and J ends, which lost 5 bases and 11 bases, there was a span of 13 bases. Germline V CDR1 and CDR2: DFQATT, SNEGSKA (reference sequence). The CDR3 DNA is TGCAGTGCTGATGCACGAGGAAAGCAGTTCTTC. Translated, it gives CSADARGKQFF.

V is TRBV10-2 and J is TRBJ1-3; D might be TRBD1 (5 bases). V lost 0 bases and J lost 2, with 8 bases in between. The length of the CDR3 is 15 residues. CDR1 WSHSY and CDR2 SAAADI come from the germline V gene. CDR3 protein: CASSESAGPGNTIYF. CDR3 DNA: TGCGCCAGCAGTGAGTCGGCAGGGCCTGGAAACACCATATATTTT.

The chain combines TRBV12-5 with TRBJ2-5; 8 bases line up with TRBD1. This CDR3 region has 16 residues. The ends lost 1 base at V and 1 base at J; junction bases unmatched: 5. CDR1 and CDR2 (germline): LGHNT, FRNRAP. The CDR3 DNA reads TGTGCTAGTGGTTTGGAGACCGGGACAGGCCAAGAGACCCAGTACTTC. Its translation: CASGLETGTGQETQYF.

This chain connects TRBV18 to TRBJ1-2, with D possibly TRBD1 on 6 matching bases. Germline-derived CDR1 and CDR2 are KGHSH and LQKENI. CDR3 size: 13 residues. Trimming pared 0 bases from V and 11 bases from J, leaving 13 bases between. The CDR3 loop is CASSPPGQTGYTF. The CDR3 DNA is TGTGCCAGCTCACCACCGGGACAAACAGGTTACACCTTC. The complete variable domain, with remaining parts taken from reference TRBV18 and TRBJ1-2, reads NAGVMQNPRHLVRRRGQEARLRCSPMKGHSHVYWYRQLPEEGLKFMVYLQKENIIDESGMPKERFSAEFPKEGPSILRIQQVVRGDSAAYFCASSPPGQTGYTFGSGTRLTVV.

The rearrangement links TRBV6-6 to TRBJ1-4; D is ambiguous. V lost 6 bases, J lost 4 bases, and 12 bases lay in between. The CDR3 has 14 residues. Germline CDR1 MNHNY, CDR2 SVGAGI (reference sequence). The CDR3 protein is CASSSTAYNEKLFF. The CDR3 region has the DNA TGTGCCAGCAGCTCGACTGCCTATAATGAAAAACTGTTTTTT.

On this clone itself: Sequence at one end of the junction differs from germline and may be a read error. The rearrangement links TRBV29-1 to TRBJ1-1; a possible D gene is TRBD1 (6 bases). This CDR3 comprises 13 residues. CDR1 and CDR2 from the germline V gene are SQVTM and ANQGSEA. Here the CDR3 reads CSVRGGGNAEAFF. CDR3 DNA: TGCAGCGTGAGGGGAGGGGGGAACGCTGAAGCTTTCTTT.

V usage is TRBV2 and J usage is TRBJ2-4, with unresolved D. The CDR3 contains 14 residues. Looked up from germline, CDR1 is SNHLY and CDR2 is FYNNEI. The V end lost 3 bases, the J end lost 7 bases, and 13 bases lay between the germline ends. As DNA, the CDR3 is TGTGCCAGCAGTGATGACAAAACTGGGAACATTCAGTACTTC. It codes for CASSDDKTGNIQYF. Variable domain in full (rest from reference TRBV2 and TRBJ2-4): EPEVTQTPSHQVTQMGQEVILRCVPISNHLYFYWYRQILGQKVEFLVSFYNNEISEKSEIFDDQFSVERPDGSNFTLKIRSTKLEDSAMYFCASSDDKTGNIQYFGAGTRLSVL.

The V and J genes are TRBV14 and TRBJ2-3, with D maybe TRBD1 (5 bases). V was clipped by 2 bases and J by 2 bases, with 11 bases between them. CDR3 length: 15 amino acids. CDR1 and CDR2 (germline): SGHDN, FVKESK. In DNA, the CDR3 is TGTGCCAGCAGCCAATGGGGCATAGACACAGATACGCAGTATTTT. Translating it yields CASSQWGIDTDTQYF.

The CDR3 region has the DNA TGTGCCAGCAGCACGGCCGGGACAGCAAATGAAAAACTGTTTTTT. Amino acid sequence: CASSTAGTANEKLFF. V gene TRBV7-9 combines with J gene TRBJ1-4, with TRBD1 identical over 7 bases. The J segment lost 5 bases and the V segment lost 5 bases, leaving 8 bases of the junction unmatched. The CDR3 has 15 residues. CDR1 is SEHNR and CDR2 is FQNEAQ in the germline V gene (reference sequence). Combining the CDR3 with reference TRBV7-9 and TRBJ1-4 gives the whole variable domain DTGVSQNPRHKITKRGQNVTFRCDPISEHNRLYWYRQTLGQGPEFLTYFQNEAQLEKSRLLSDRFSAERPKGSFSTLEIQRTEQGDSAMYLCASSTAGTANEKLFFGSGTQLSVL.

Only one count was recorded for this clone. V and J are TRBV5-1 and TRBJ2-7; TRBD2 agrees at 8 bases. CDR3 length: 14 amino acids. In germline, CDR1 is SGHRS, CDR2 YFSETQ. After removal of 6 bases from V and 4 bases from J, the junction contained 9 bases not matched to a gene. Written as DNA, the CDR3 is TGCGCCAGCAAAGGGAGCGGGAGAGTTTACGAGCAGTACTTC. Its protein product is CASKGSGRVYEQYF.

The rearrangement links TRBV4-2 to TRBJ2-3; D is perhaps TRBD1 (7 bases). From germline, CDR1 is LGHNA and CDR2 YNFKEQ. V lost 2 bases and J 1 base, leaving 13 bases between the germline ends. CDR3 length equals 16 residues. CDR3 bases: TGTGCCAGCAGCCAACTCCAGGGGGGTGGCACAGATACGCAGTATTTT. This encodes CASSQLQGGGTDTQYF.

The CDR3 sequence: CASSAVWTDTQYF. CDR3 sequence (DNA): TGTGCCAGCAGCGCGGTATGGACAGATACGCAGTATTTT. The chain combines TRBV11-3 with TRBJ2-3; no clear D. V lost 5 bases, J lost 3 bases, and 9 bases lay in between. The CDR3 length is 13 residues. The V gene's germline CDR1 is SGHNT and CDR2 YENEEA. Full variable domain (rest looked up from reference TRBV11-3 and TRBJ2-3): EAGVVQSPRYKIIEKKQPVAFWCNPISGHNTLYWYLQNLGQGPELLIRYENEEAVDDSQLPKDRFSAERLKGVDSTLKIQPAELGDSAVYLCASSAVWTDTQYFGPGTRLTVL.

This sequence joins TRBV28 and TRBJ2-1; TRBD2 aligns across 14 bases. The CDR3 contains 17 residues. CDR1 is MDHEN and CDR2 is SYDVKM in the germline V gene. V dropped 1 base and J dropped 8; count of bases not matched to a gene: 7. CDR3 nucleotide sequence: TGTGCCAGCAGTTTATTTGGGACTAGCGGGAGTATGGATGAGCAGTTCTTC. Translated: CASSLFGTSGSMDEQFF.

This rearrangement joins TRBV5-1 to TRBJ2-3; 7 bases map to TRBD2. V was pared by 1 base and J by 0 bases, with 5 bases of the junction left unmatched. This CDR3 has 16 residues. CDR1 and CDR2 (germline): SGHRS, YFSETQ. The CDR3 is CASSLSGRPSTDTQYF. CDR3 nucleotides: TGCGCCAGCAGCTTGTCCGGGAGGCCTAGCACAGATACGCAGTATTTT.

This chain connects TRBV18 to TRBJ1-1, with TRBD1 as a possible D gene (5 bases). The CDR3 is 14 amino acids. V was trimmed by 3 bases and J by 2 bases, leaving 10 bases between them. Germline-derived CDR1 and CDR2 are KGHSH and LQKENI. CDR3 in amino acids: CASSPIQVNTEAFF. As DNA, the CDR3 is TGTGCCAGCTCACCGATACAGGTTAACACTGAAGCTTTCTTT.